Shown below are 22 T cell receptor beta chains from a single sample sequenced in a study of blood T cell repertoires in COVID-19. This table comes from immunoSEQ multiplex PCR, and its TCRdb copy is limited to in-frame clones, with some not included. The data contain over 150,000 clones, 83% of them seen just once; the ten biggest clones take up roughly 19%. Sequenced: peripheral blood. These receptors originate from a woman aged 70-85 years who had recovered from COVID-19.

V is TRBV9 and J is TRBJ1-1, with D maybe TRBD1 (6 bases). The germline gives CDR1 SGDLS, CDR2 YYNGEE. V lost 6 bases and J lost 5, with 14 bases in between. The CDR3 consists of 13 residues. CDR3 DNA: TGTGCCAGCACCAAACAGGGTGGGACTGAAGCTTTCTTT. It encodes CASTKQGGTEAFF.

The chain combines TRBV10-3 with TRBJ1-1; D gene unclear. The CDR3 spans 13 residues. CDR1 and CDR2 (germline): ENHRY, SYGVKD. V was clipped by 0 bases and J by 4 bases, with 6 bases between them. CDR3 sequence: CAISESKATEAFF. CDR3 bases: TGTGCCATCAGTGAGTCAAAAGCCACTGAAGCTTTCTTT.

The CDR3 protein is CASSLDRGTGELFF. Written as DNA, the CDR3 is TGTGCCAGCAGCTTAGATCGCGGCACCGGGGAGCTGTTTTTT. The chain recombines TRBV11-3 with TRBJ2-2; D is unclear. The germline CDR1 and CDR2 sequences are SGHNT and YENEEA. This CDR3 has 14 residues. V lost 0 bases to trimming and J lost 4 bases, with 6 bases between them.

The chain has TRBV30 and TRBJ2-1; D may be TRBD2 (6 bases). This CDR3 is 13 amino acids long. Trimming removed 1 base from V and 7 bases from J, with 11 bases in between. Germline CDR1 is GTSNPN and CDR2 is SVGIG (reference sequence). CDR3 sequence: CAWSDLSGNEQFF. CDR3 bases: TGTGCCTGGAGTGACCTTAGCGGAAATGAGCAGTTCTTC.

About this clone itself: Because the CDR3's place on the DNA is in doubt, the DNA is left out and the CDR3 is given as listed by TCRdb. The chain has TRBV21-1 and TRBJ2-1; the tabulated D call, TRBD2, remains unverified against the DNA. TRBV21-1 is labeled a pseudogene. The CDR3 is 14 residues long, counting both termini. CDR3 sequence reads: CASSKFGGGNEQFF.

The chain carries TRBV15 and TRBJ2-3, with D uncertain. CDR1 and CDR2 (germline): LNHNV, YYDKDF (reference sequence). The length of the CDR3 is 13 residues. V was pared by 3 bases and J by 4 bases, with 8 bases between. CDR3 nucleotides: TGTGCCACCAGCAGGGCCCGGGCAGATACGCAGTATTTT. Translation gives CATSRARADTQYF. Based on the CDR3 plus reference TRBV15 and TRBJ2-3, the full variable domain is DAMVIQNPRYQVTQFGKPVTLSCSQTLNHNVMYWYQQKSSQAPKLLFHYYDKDFNNEADTPDNFQSRRPNTSFCFLDIRSPGLGDTAMYLCATSRARADTQYFGPGTRLTVL.

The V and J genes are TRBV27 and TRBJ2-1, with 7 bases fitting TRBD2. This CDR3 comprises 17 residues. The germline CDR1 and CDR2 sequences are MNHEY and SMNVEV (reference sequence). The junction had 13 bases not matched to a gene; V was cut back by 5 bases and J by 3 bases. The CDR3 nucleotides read TGTGCCAGCAGTCCACCCCTTAGCGGGTTCGGCTACAATGAGCAGTTCTTC. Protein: CASSPPLSGFGYNEQFF.

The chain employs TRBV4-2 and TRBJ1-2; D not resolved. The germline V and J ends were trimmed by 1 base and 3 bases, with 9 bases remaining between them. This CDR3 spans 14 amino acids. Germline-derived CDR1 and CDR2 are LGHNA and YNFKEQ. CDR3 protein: CASSQVGGDYGYTF. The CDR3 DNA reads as TGTGCCAGCAGCCAAGTGGGCGGGGACTATGGCTACACCTTC.

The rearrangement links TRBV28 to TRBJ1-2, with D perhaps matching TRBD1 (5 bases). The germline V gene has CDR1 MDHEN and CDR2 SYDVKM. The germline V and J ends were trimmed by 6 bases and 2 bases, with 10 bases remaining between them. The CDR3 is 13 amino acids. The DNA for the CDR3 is TGTGCCAGCAGGAGGACACAGAACTATGGCTACACCTTC. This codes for CASRRTQNYGYTF.

The CDR3 protein is CSARARSEAFF. CDR3 DNA sequence: TGCAGTGCTAGGGCGCGGAGTGAAGCTTTCTTT. The chain combines TRBV20-1 with TRBJ1-1, with unresolved D. This CDR3 contains 11 residues. V lost 3 bases and J 7 bases, leaving 9 bases between the germline ends. CDR1 is DFQATT and CDR2 is SNEGSKA in the germline V gene (reference sequence).

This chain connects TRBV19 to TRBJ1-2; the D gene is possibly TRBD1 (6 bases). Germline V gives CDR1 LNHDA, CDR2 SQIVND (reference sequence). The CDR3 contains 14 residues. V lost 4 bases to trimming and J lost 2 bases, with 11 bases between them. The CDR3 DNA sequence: TGTGCCAGTAGTACCGGGACACCAAACTATGGCTACACCTTC. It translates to CASSTGTPNYGYTF.

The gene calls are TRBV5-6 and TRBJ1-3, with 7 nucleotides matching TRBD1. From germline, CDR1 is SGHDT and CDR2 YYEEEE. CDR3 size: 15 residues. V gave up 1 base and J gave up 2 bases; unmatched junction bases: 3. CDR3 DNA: TGTGCCAGCAGCTTGTGGCAGGGGGCTGGAAACACCATATATTTT. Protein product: CASSLWQGAGNTIYF.

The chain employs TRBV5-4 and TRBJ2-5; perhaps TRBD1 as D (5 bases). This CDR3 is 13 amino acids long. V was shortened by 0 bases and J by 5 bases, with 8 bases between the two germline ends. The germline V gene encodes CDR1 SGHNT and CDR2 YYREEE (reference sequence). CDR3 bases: TGTGCCAGCAGCTTGGTTGGGGCGGAGACCCAGTACTTC. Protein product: CASSLVGAETQYF.

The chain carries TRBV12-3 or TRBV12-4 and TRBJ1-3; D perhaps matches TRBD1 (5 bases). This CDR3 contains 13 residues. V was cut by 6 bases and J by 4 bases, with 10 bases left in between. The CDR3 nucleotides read TGTGCCAGCAGCCCGACAGCAGGAAACACCATATATTTT. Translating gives CASSPTAGNTIYF.

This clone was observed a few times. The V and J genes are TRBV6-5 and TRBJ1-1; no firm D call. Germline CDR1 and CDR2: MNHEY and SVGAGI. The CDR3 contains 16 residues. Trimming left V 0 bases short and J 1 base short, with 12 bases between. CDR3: CASSYSSWSQNTEAFF. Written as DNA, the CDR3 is TGTGCCAGCAGTTACTCGAGTTGGAGCCAGAACACTGAAGCTTTCTTT.

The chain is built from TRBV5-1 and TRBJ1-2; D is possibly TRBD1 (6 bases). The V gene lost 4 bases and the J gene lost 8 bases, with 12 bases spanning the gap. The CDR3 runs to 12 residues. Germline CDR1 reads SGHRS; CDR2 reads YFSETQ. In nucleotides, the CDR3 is TGCGCCAGCAGCCGGGACACGGCGGGCTACACCTTC. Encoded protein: CASSRDTAGYTF.

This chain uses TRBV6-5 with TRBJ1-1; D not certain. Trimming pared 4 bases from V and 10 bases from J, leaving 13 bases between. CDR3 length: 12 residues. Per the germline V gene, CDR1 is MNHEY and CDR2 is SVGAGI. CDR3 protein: CASSSTSRGAFF. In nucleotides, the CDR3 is TGTGCCAGCAGTTCCACGTCGAGAGGAGCTTTCTTT.

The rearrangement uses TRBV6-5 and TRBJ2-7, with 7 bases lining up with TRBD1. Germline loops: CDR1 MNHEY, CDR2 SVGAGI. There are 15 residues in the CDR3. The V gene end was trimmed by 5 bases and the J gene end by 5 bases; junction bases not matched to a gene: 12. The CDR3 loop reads CASSTPPTGFHEQYF. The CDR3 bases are TGTGCCAGCAGTACCCCCCCGACAGGGTTCCACGAGCAGTACTTC.

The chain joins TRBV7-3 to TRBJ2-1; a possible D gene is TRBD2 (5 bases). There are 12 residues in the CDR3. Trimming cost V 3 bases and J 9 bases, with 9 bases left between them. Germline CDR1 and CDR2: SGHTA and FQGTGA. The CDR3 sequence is CASSLGVGEQFF. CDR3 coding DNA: TGTGCCAGCAGCTTGGGAGTGGGTGAGCAGTTCTTC.

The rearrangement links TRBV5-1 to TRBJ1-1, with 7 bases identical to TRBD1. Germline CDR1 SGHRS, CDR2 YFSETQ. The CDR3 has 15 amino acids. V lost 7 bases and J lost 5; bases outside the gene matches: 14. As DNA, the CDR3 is TGCGCCAGCTCCGGCTTTCAAGGGGGCGGGACTGAAGCTTTCTTT. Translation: CASSGFQGGGTEAFF.

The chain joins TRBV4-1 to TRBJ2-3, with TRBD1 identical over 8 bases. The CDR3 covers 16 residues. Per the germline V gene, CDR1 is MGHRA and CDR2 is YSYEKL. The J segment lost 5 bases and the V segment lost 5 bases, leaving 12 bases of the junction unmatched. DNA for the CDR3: TGCGCCAGCAGCGCGAACACGGGACAGGTTTTAGATACGCAGTATTTT. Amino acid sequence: CASSANTGQVLDTQYF.

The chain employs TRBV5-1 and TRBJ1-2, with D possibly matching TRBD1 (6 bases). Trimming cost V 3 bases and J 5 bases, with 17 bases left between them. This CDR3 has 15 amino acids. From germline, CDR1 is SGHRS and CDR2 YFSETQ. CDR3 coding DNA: TGCGCCAGCAGCTCGGGAGGTGGGACACATTATGGCTACACCTTC. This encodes CASSSGGGTHYGYTF.